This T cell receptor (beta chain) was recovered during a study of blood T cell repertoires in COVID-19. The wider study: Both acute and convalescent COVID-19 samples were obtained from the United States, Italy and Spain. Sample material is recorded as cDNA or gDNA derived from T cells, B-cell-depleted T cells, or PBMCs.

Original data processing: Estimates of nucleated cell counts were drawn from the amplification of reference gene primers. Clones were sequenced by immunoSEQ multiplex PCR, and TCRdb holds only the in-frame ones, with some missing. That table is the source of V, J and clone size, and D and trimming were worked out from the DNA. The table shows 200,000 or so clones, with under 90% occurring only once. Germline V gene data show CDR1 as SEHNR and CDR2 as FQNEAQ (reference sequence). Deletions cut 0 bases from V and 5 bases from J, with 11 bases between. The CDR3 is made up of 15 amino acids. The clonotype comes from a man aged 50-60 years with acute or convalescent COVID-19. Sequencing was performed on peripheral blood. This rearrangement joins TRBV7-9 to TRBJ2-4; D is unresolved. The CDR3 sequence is CASSLAGGYENIQYF. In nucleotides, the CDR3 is TGTGCCAGCAGCTTAGCCGGCGGATACGAAAACATTCAGTACTTC.